Listed below are T cell receptor beta chains from one sample, sequenced in a study of OX40 agonist ivuxolimab in advanced cancers. TCRdb's copy holds only in-frame clones and misses some; the assay was immunoSEQ multiplex PCR. The data contain about 70,000 clones, 70% to 90% of them singletons. The sequencing here drew on CD4+ or CD8+ T cells sorted from blood, taken in a trial of the OX40 agonist ivuxolimab. Every receptor here comes from an adult with an advanced solid tumor such as melanoma, head and neck, liver or kidney cancer. The CDR3 runs from the conserved cysteine through the conserved F or W. D genes are given only for firm matches. The size entry is marked missing in some rows and otherwise reads once, few, many or a size class.

clone size	V gene	J gene	D gene	CDR3 protein	CDR3 DNA
.	TRBV28	TRBJ1-2	.	CASSPLSSGLKASRYTF	TGTGCCAGCAGCCCCCTAAGCTCCGGGTTGAAGGCCTCTCGCTACACCTTC
.	TRBV12-5	TRBJ2-5	.	CASGFSGGPQETQYF	TGTGCTAGTGGTTTTTCCGGGGGCCCCCAAGAGACCCAGTACTTC
.	TRBV7-2	TRBJ1-1	TRBD1	CASSRTGSGTEAFF	TGTGCCAGCAGCCGGACAGGGTCCGGCACTGAAGCTTTCTTT
.	TRBV7-8	TRBJ2-7	.	CASSVTDFLSYEQYF	TGTGCCAGCAGCGTCACGGACTTTCTCTCCTACGAGCAGTACTTC
.	TRBV7-7	TRBJ2-7	.	CASSAGNPPYEQYF	TGTGCCAGCAGCGCAGGGAACCCTCCCTACGAGCAGTACTTC
.	TRBV2	TRBJ2-4	.	CASGGVDIQYF	TGTGCCAGCGGCGGGGTTGACATTCAGTACTTC
.	TRBV19	TRBJ1-3	.	CASSPGGAGNTIYF	TGTGCCAGTAGCCCTGGGGGGGCTGGAAACACCATATATTTT
few	TRBV21-1	TRBJ2-1	.	CASSKETGECDEQFF	TGTGCCAGCAGCAAAGAAACAGGGGAATGCGATGAGCAGTTCTTC
.	TRBV5-1	TRBJ1-4	TRBD1	CASSAAGQSNEKLFF	TGCGCCAGCAGCGCCGCGGGACAGAGTAATGAAAAACTGTTTTTT
.	TRBV19	TRBJ1-2	.	CASSIGGLNYGYTF	TGTGCCAGTAGTATAGGGGGCTTAAACTATGGCTACACCTTC
.	TRBV11-2	TRBJ2-6	TRBD1	CASSLEQGRANVLTF	TGTGCCAGCAGCTTAGAACAGGGGAGGGCCAACGTCCTGACTTTC
.	TRBV7-2	TRBJ2-3	.	CASSDPGPESDTQYF	TGTGCCAGCAGCGACCCGGGCCCGGAATCAGATACGCAGTATTTT
.	TRBV19	TRBJ1-2	.	CASEQGNGYTF	TGTGCCAGTGAACAGGGAAATGGCTACACCTTC
.	TRBV5-1	TRBJ1-5	.	CASSPSQGSNQPQHF	TGCGCCAGCAGCCCATCGCAGGGGAGCAATCAGCCCCAGCATTTT
once	TRBV28	TRBJ2-3	.	CASRDSASTDTQYF	TGTGCCAGCAGGGACAGCGCTAGCACAGATACGCAGTATTTT
.	TRBV7-2	TRBJ1-3	.	CASSLALASSGNTIYF	TGTGCCAGCAGCTTAGCGCTTGCTTCCTCTGGAAACACCATATATTTT
.	TRBV5-8	TRBJ1-1	TRBD1	CASSSRGLDTEAFF	TGTGCCAGCAGCTCCAGGGGGCTGGACACTGAAGCTTTCTTT
.	TRBV18	TRBJ2-1	.	CASSGQRNEQFF	TGTGCCAGCTCAGGTCAGAGGAATGAGCAGTTCTTC
few	TRBV5-5	TRBJ2-7	TRBD1	CASSLRPGTGGYEQYF	TGTGCCAGCAGCTTACGACCGGGGACAGGGGGCTACGAGCAGTACTTC
once	TRBV5-1	TRBJ2-7	.	CASSLGGNYEQYF	TGCGCCAGCAGCTTGGGCGGGAACTACGAGCAGTACTTC
.	TRBV6-5	TRBJ1-2	TRBD1	CASSRRDSYYGYTF	TGTGCCAGCAGTCGCCGGGACAGCTATTATGGCTACACCTTC
.	TRBV5-1	TRBJ2-5	.	CASSFVSEGGTQYF	TGCGCCAGCAGCTTTGTTTCGGAGGGAGGGACCCAGTACTTC
.	TRBV5-6	TRBJ1-2	.	CASSLAQGYYGYTF	TGTGCCAGCAGCTTGGCTCAGGGATACTATGGCTACACCTTC
few	TRBV7-9	TRBJ1-2	TRBD1	CASSPIRDRGTYGYTF	TGTGCCAGCAGCCCCATCCGGGACAGGGGGACCTATGGCTACACCTTC
.	TRBV11-2	TRBJ2-3	TRBD1	CASSNLGQGGRRDTQYF	TGTGCCAGCAGCAACTTGGGACAGGGAGGGCGGCGGGATACGCAGTATTTT
.	TRBV13	TRBJ2-7	TRBD1	CASSGDRGGKQYF	TGTGCCAGCAGCGGGGACAGGGGCGGGAAGCAGTACTTC
.	TRBV29-1	TRBJ2-1	.	CSVRQGYNEQFF	TGCAGCGTTCGGCAGGGGTACAATGAGCAGTTCTTC
.	TRBV19	TRBJ1-1	TRBD1	CASSIGGQLNTEAFF	TGTGCCAGTAGTATTGGGGGACAGCTGAACACTGAAGCTTTCTTT
.	TRBV9	TRBJ1-4	TRBD1	CASSAGGAYEKLFF	TGTGCCAGCAGCGCAGGGGGCGCATATGAAAAACTGTTTTTT
.	TRBV6-1	TRBJ1-5	.	CASTAYQPQHF	TGTGCCAGCACGGCCTATCAGCCCCAGCATTTT
.	TRBV25-1	TRBJ2-5	.	CASSESGTGEETQYF	TGTGCCAGCAGTGAATCCGGGACTGGCGAAGAGACCCAGTACTTC
.	TRBV7-6	TRBJ2-1	.	CASSFGWGSEQFF	TGTGCCAGCAGTTTTGGTTGGGGCAGTGAGCAGTTCTTC
.	TRBV27	TRBJ2-7	.	CASSVSEQYF	TGTGCCAGCAGTGTAAGTGAGCAGTACTTC
.	TRBV5-1	TRBJ1-1	.	CASSGVNTEAFF	TGCGCCAGCAGCGGTGTGAACACTGAAGCTTTCTTT
.	TRBV6-1	TRBJ1-5	.	CASSDRVHYSNQPQHF	TGTGCCAGCAGTGACAGGGTACATTATAGCAATCAGCCCCAGCATTTT
.	TRBV2	TRBJ1-5	.	CASSEAVTREGVSNQPQHF	TGTGCCAGCAGTGAAGCCGTTACAAGGGAAGGGGTGAGCAATCAGCCCCAGCATTTT
few	TRBV7-9	TRBJ2-3	TRBD2	CASSLVASGDGTDTQYF	TGTGCCAGCAGCTTAGTTGCTAGCGGGGATGGCACAGATACGCAGTATTTT
.	TRBV29-1	TRBJ2-1	TRBD1	CSELSGGLNNEQFF	TGCAGCGAACTCTCAGGGGGTCTCAACAATGAGCAGTTCTTC
.	TRBV5-1	TRBJ1-1	.	CASSLIVNTEAFF	TGCGCCAGCAGCTTGATAGTGAACACTGAAGCTTTCTTT
.	TRBV2	TRBJ2-2	.	CASSLSGKNTGELFF	TGTGCCAGCAGCCTTTCGGGAAAGAACACCGGGGAGCTGTTTTTT
.	TRBV11-2	TRBJ2-3	TRBD2	CASSYSGGEADTQYF	TGTGCCAGCAGCTATAGCGGGGGGGAGGCAGATACGCAGTATTTT
.	TRBV4-2	TRBJ2-7	.	CASSQGVQGYEQYF	TGTGCCAGCAGCCAAGGAGTACAGGGCTACGAGCAGTACTTC
few	TRBV2	TRBJ1-2	.	CASSERGSGNYGYTF	TGTGCCAGCAGTGAACGGGGGAGTGGGAACTATGGCTACACCTTC
.	TRBV21-1	TRBJ1-2	.	CASGEGRVIYGYTF	TGTGCCAGCGGCGAGGGCAGGGTAATTTATGGCTACACCTTC
once	TRBV6-5	TRBJ2-5	.	CASSGGVETQYF	TGTGCCAGCTCGGGGGGCGTAGAGACCCAGTACTTC
once	TRBV19	TRBJ2-2	.	CASSVRGPGELFF	TGTGCCAGTTCCGTAAGGGGCCCCGGGGAGCTGTTTTTT
.	TRBV5-1	TRBJ2-6	.	CASSPVGANVLTF	TGCGCCAGCAGCCCCGTGGGGGCCAACGTCCTGACTTTC
.	TRBV29-1	TRBJ1-2	.	CSARGQGNGYTF	TGCAGCGCTCGGGGGCAGGGCAATGGCTACACCTTC
.	TRBV5-1	TRBJ2-7	TRBD2	CASSLVVGGFTSYEQYF	TGCGCCAGCAGCTTGGTGGTGGGGGGGTTCACCTCCTACGAGCAGTACTTC
many	TRBV27	TRBJ1-3	TRBD1	CASKTQGAGGNTIYF	TGTGCCAGCAAAACACAGGGGGCAGGTGGAAACACCATATATTTT
once	TRBV7-2	TRBJ1-2	.	CASSLVHGSNYGYTF	TGTGCCAGCAGCTTAGTGCACGGATCTAACTATGGCTACACCTTC
.	TRBV19	TRBJ2-7	TRBD1	CATQKGQGDRDEQYF	TGTGCCACTCAGAAGGGACAGGGTGATCGGGACGAGCAGTACTTC
.	TRBV5-1	TRBJ2-3	.	CASSLGLGGTDTQYF	TGCGCCAGTAGCTTGGGATTGGGGGGCACAGATACGCAGTATTTT
.	TRBV5-1	TRBJ2-2	TRBD1	CASSATGAPENTGELFF	TGCGCCAGCAGCGCAACAGGGGCACCCGAGAACACCGGGGAGCTGTTTTTT
.	TRBV28	TRBJ2-1	TRBD2	CASSPGLAGGRGNEQFF	TGTGCCAGCAGTCCAGGACTAGCGGGGGGCCGGGGCAATGAGCAGTTCTTC
.	TRBV6-6	TRBJ1-3	.	CASGEERSRWGNTIYF	TGTGCCAGCGGAGAGGAGAGATCGAGGTGGGGAAACACCATATATTTT
.	TRBV6-1	TRBJ1-1	.	CASSDVGGRVEAFF	TGTGCCAGCAGTGATGTTGGGGGGCGCGTGGAAGCTTTCTTT